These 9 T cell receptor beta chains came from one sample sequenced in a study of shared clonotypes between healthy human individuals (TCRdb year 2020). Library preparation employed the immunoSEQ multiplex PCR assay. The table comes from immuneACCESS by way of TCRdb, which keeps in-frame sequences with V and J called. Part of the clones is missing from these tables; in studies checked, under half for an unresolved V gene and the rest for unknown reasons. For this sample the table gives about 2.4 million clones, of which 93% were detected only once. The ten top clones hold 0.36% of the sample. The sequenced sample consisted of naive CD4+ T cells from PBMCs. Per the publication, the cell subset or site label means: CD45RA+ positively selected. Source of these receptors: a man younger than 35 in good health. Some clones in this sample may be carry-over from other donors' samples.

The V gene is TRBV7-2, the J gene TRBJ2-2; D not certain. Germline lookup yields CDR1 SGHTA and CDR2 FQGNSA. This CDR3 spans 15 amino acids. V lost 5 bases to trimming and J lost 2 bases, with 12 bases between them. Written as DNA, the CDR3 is TGTGCCAGCAGCACCAGAACAGCAAACACCGGGGAGCTGTTTTTT. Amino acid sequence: CASSTRTANTGELFF.

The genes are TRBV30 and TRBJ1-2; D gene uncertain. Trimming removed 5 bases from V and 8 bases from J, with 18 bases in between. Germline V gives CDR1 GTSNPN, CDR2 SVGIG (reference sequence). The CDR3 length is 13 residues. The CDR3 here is CAWLSYRAPGYTF. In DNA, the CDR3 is TGTGCCTGGCTTAGCTACCGGGCCCCGGGCTACACCTTC.

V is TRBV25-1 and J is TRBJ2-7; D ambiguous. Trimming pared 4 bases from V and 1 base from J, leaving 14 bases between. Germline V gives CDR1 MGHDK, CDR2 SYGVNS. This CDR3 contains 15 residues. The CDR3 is CASSAFSPNSYEQYF. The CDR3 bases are TGTGCCAGCAGTGCTTTTTCTCCAAATTCCTACGAGCAGTACTTC.

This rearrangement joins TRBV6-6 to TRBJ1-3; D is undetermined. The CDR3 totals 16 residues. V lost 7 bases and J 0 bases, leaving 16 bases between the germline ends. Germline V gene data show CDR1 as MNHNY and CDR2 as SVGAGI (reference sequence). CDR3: CASTYRARGSGNTIYF. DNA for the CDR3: TGTGCCAGCACCTATAGGGCCCGGGGCTCTGGAAACACCATATATTTT.

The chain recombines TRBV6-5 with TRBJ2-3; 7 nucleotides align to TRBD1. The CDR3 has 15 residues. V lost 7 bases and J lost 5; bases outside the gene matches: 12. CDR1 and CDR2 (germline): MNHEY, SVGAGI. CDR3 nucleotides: TGTGCCAGCAACAAAAGAAGGGGGCAAGGAGATACGCAGTATTTT. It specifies CASNKRRGQGDTQYF.

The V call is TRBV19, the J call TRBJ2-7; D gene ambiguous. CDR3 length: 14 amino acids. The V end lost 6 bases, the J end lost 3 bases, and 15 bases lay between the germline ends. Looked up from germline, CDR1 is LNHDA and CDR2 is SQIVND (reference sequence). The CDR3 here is CASRLEPSDYEQYF. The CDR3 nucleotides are TGTGCCAGTAGGTTGGAGCCCTCCGACTACGAGCAGTACTTC.

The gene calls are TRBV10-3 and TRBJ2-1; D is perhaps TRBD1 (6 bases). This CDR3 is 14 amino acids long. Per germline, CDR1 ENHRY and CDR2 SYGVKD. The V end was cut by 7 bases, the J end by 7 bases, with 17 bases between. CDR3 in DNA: TGTGCCATCAAGGGGCACAGGGTGGAAAATGAGCAGTTCTTC. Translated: CAIKGHRVENEQFF.

This CDR3 is CASSPRRIAGAGANVLTF. The CDR3 DNA follows: TGCGCCAGCAGCCCTCGTAGGATAGCGGGAGCTGGGGCCAACGTCCTGACTTTC. The chain has TRBV4-1 and TRBJ2-6; TRBD2 agrees at 9 bases. V lost 4 bases, J lost 2 bases, and 9 bases stayed unmatched. The germline CDR1 and CDR2 sequences are MGHRA and YSYEKL. This CDR3 is built from 18 residues.

DNA of the CDR3: TGTGCCACCGTAGACAGCTATGAAAAACTGTTTTTT. Translation: CATVDSYEKLFF. The chain employs TRBV28 and TRBJ1-4, with D perhaps matching TRBD1 (5 bases). Trimming removed 10 bases at V and 6 bases at J, with 12 bases between. The length of the CDR3 is 12 residues. Germline V gives CDR1 MDHEN, CDR2 SYDVKM.